The 13 T cell receptor beta chains below were found in one sample sequenced in a study of blood T cells in healthy people across ages. Using a J-beta primer mix together with a sample-barcoded 5' primer, a second PCR was run for roughly 6 to 11 cycles. TCRdb reprocessed the 5' RACE reads via MiXCR and lists one record per CDR3 protein. The sample records approximately 800,000 distinct CDR3 sequences, around 36% being singletons. Sample: blood. The receptors come from a man younger than 35 in good health.

A word on this clonotype: A read error may be the cause here, since a much bigger clone is one base away. The chain links TRBV7-2 to TRBJ2-1; 8 bases are a match to TRBD2. This CDR3 has 13 amino acids. Germline V gives CDR1 SGHTA, CDR2 FQGNSA. The J segment lost 6 bases and the V segment lost 5 bases, leaving 3 bases of the junction unmatched. CDR3 bases: TGTGCCAGCAGCGCAGGGACTAGCAATGAGCAGTTCTTC. Its translation: CASSAGTSNEQFF.

This chain links TRBV20-1 with TRBJ2-1; maybe TRBD2 (5 bases). The CDR3 covers 13 residues. Trimming took 3 bases from V and 7 from J, leaving 13 bases between them. Looked up from germline, CDR1 is DFQATT and CDR2 is SNEGSKA (reference sequence). The CDR3 DNA is TGCAGTGCTAGTCTCAGGAGGTCGAATGAGCAGTTCTTC. Its translation: CSASLRRSNEQFF.

This clonotype appeared a few times. A read error may be the cause here, since a much bigger clone is one base away. This chain uses TRBV20-1 with TRBJ2-7; D is ambiguous. This CDR3 is built from 13 residues. Germline CDR1 is DFQATT and CDR2 is SNEGSKA (reference sequence). The germline V and J ends were trimmed by 0 bases and 7 bases, with 13 bases remaining between them. The CDR3 DNA reads TGCAGTGCTAGAGATGGTCTGCACAATGAGCAGTACTTC. It specifies CSARDGLHNEQYF.

V and J are TRBV20-1 and TRBJ2-1, with 9 bases fitting TRBD2. The CDR3 totals 16 residues. After removal of 6 bases from V and 6 bases from J, the junction contained 15 bases not matched to a gene. Germline V gene sequence: CDR1 DFQATT, CDR2 SNEGSKA (reference sequence). For the CDR3, the DNA is TGCAGTGCCCCGTCCCTAATGGCGGGGGGGCGCAATGAGCAGTTCTTC. Translating it yields CSAPSLMAGGRNEQFF.

This clonotype has a handful of counts. The rearrangement uses TRBV13 and TRBJ1-4; the D is unclear. V lost 1 base, J lost 3 bases, and 12 bases lay in between. The CDR3 has 16 residues. Germline V gives CDR1 PRHDT, CDR2 FYEKMQ (reference sequence). CDR3 loop: CASSLEEGASNEKLFF. The CDR3 nucleotides read TGTGCCAGCAGCTTAGAAGAGGGTGCGTCTAATGAAAAACTGTTTTTT.

Points on this clonotype: Germline and junction disagree at one end, which may indicate a read error. The J gene is TRBJ1-2, the V gene TRBV5-6, with 8 bases matching TRBD1. This CDR3 region has 17 residues. The germline CDR1 and CDR2 sequences are SGHDT and YYEEEE. CDR3 sequence: CAGSPQTGQGFGYGYTF. DNA for the CDR3: TGTGCCGGCAGCCCCCAAACTGGACAGGGTTTCGGCTATGGCTACACCTTC.

A few counts support this clonotype. In DNA, the CDR3 is TGTGCCAGCAGTCCCCGGACAGGGATTACGAACACTGAAGCTTTCTTT. It translates to CASSPRTGITNTEAFF. The V and J genes are TRBV27 and TRBJ1-1, with 8 bases fitting TRBD1. Looked up from germline, CDR1 is MNHEY and CDR2 is SMNVEV (reference sequence). The CDR3 sequence is 16 residues long. V dropped 5 bases and J dropped 1; count of bases not matched to a gene: 9.

This clonotype was detected once. CDR3 nucleotide sequence: TGTGCCAGCAGGACTATTACTAGCTCCCCACACAATGAGCAGTTCTTC. This translates into CASRTITSSPHNEQFF. The V gene is TRBV6-2 or TRBV6-3, the J gene TRBJ2-1; maybe TRBD2 (6 bases). Trimming shortened V by 6 bases and J by 5 bases, and 20 bases separated the two germline ends. The CDR3 is 16 amino acids. The germline V gene has CDR1 MNHEY and CDR2 SVGEGT.

This clonotype appeared a few times. V is TRBV9 and J is TRBJ2-7; unclear D gene. V lost 0 bases and J lost 3, with 13 bases in between. CDR1 is SGDLS and CDR2 is YYNGEE in the germline V gene. The CDR3 length is 15 residues. For the CDR3, the DNA is TGTGCCAGCAGCGTAGCGGTCGGACCCTACTACGAGCAGTACTTC. Protein sequence: CASSVAVGPYYEQYF.

The chain uses TRBV2 and TRBJ1-1; 7 bases align to TRBD1. V shed 10 bases and J 7 bases; nucleotides not matched to a gene: 6. Germline lookup yields CDR1 SNHLY and CDR2 FYNNEI. This CDR3 contains 11 residues. CDR3 residues: CATTDRVEAFF. The CDR3 DNA sequence: TGTGCCACCACCGACAGGGTTGAAGCTTTCTTT.

In regard to this clonotype: Possible read error: a much larger clone is one base away. The V call is TRBV9, the J call TRBJ2-1; TRBD1 matches 9 bases. Looked up from germline, CDR1 is SGDLS and CDR2 is YYNGEE. This CDR3 region has 15 residues. CDR3 sequence reads: CASSGGQGSYNQQFF. The CDR3 region has the DNA TGTGCCAGCAGCGGCGGACAGGGGTCCTACAATCAGCAGTTCTTC.

The chain combines TRBV3-1 with TRBJ1-2, with unresolved D. The CDR3 consists of 15 residues. Germline CDR1 and CDR2: LGHDT and YNNKEL (reference sequence). The germline V and J ends were trimmed by 3 bases and 3 bases, with 14 bases remaining between them. The CDR3 loop is CASSHWTRLHYGYTF. CDR3 in DNA: TGTGCCAGCAGCCACTGGACGAGGCTTCACTATGGCTACACCTTC. The full variable domain, completed using reference TRBV3-1 and TRBJ1-2, is DTAVSQTPKYLVTQMGNDKSIKCEQNLGHDTMYWYKQDSKKFLKIMFSYNNKELIINETVPNRFSPKSPDKAHLNLHINSLELGDSAVYFCASSHWTRLHYGYTFGSGTRLTVV.

The chain has TRBV27 and TRBJ2-7; 7 bases map to TRBD1. Trimming at V came to 1 base and at J to 2 bases, leaving 5 bases not matched to a gene. The CDR3 length is 15 residues. Germline CDR1 reads MNHEY; CDR2 reads SMNVEV (reference sequence). Here the CDR3 reads CASSLYGTVPYEQYF. CDR3 DNA: TGTGCCAGCAGTTTATACGGGACAGTCCCCTACGAGCAGTACTTC.